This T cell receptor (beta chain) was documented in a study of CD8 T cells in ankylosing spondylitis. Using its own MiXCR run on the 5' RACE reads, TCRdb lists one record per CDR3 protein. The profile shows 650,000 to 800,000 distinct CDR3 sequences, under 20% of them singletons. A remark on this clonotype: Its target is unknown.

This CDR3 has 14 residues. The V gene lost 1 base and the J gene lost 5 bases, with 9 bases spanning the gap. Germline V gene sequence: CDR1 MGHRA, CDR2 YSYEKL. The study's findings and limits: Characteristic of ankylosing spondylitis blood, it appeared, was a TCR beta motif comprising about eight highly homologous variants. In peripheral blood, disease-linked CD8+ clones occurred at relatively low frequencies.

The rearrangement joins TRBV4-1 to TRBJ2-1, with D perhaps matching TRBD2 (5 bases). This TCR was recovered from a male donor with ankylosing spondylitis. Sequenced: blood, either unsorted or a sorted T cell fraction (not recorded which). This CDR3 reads CASSQAGSHNEQFF. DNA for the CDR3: TGCGCCAGCAGCCAAGCGGGGTCCCACAATGAGCAGTTCTTC.